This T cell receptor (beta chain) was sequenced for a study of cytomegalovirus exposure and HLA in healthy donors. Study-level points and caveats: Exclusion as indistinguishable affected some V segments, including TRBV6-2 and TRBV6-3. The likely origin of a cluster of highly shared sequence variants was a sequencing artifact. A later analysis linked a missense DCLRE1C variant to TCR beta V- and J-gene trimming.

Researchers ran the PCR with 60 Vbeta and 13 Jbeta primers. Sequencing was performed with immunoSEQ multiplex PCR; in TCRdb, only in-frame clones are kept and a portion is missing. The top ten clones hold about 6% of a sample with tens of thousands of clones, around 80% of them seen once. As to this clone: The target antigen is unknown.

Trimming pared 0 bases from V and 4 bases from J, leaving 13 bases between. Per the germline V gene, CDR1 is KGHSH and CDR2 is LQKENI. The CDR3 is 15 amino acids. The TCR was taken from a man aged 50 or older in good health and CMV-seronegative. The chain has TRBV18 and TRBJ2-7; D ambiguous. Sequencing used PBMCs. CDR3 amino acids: CASSPPIASGYEQYF. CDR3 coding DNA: TGTGCCAGCTCACCACCGATCGCTAGTGGTTACGAGCAGTACTTC.